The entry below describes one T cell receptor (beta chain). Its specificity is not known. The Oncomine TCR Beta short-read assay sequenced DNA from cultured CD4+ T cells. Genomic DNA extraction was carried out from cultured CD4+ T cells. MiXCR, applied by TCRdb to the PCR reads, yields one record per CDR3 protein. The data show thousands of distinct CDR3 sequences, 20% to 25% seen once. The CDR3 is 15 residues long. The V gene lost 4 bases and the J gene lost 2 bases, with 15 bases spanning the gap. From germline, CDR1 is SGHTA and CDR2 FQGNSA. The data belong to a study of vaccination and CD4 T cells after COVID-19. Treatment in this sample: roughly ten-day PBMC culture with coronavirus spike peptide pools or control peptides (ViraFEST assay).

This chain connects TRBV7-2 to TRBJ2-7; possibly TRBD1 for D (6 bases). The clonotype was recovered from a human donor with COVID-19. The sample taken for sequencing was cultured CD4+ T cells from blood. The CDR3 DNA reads TGTGCCAGCAGCTCACCGGACAGTTATGCCTACGAGCAGTACTTC. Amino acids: CASSSPDSYAYEQYF.